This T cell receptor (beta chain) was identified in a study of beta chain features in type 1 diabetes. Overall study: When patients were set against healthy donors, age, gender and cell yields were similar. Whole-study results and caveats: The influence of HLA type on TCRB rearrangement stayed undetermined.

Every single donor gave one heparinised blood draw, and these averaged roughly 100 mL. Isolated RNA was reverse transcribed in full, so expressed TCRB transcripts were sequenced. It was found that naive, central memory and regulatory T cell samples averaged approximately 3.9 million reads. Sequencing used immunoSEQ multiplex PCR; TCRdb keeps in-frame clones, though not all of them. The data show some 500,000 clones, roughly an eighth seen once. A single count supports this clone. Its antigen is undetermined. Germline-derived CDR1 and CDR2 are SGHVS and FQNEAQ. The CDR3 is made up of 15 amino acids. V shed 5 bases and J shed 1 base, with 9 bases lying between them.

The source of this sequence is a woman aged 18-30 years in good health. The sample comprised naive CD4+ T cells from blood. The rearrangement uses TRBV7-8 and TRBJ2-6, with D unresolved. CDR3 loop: CASSPRESGANVLTF. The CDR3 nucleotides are TGTGCCAGCAGCCCTCGCGAGTCTGGGGCCAACGTCCTGACTTTC.